The 5 T cell receptor beta chains listed next were all sequenced from one sample in a study of T cells in narcolepsy. Method: immunoSEQ multiplex PCR; TCRdb's copy keeps in-frame clones and lacks some. The table lists fewer than 35,000 clones, around 86% of them singletons, with roughly 0.68% in the top ten. Sample: memory (CD45RA-) CD4+ T cells from blood. The origin of the receptors is a human donor in good health.

This chain connects TRBV28 to TRBJ1-1; 7 nucleotides align to TRBD1. The V segment lost 8 bases and the J segment 3 bases; nucleotides outside the gene matches: 12. The CDR3 has 15 amino acids. The germline V gene encodes CDR1 MDHEN and CDR2 SYDVKM. The CDR3 protein is CASSQGSTGDTEAFF. The CDR3 nucleotides read TGTGCCAGCTCCCAGGGTTCAACAGGGGACACTGAAGCTTTCTTT.

This chain links TRBV4-3 with TRBJ1-1; a weak D match, TRBD1 (6 bases). The CDR3 totals 16 residues. Per the germline V gene, CDR1 is LGHNA and CDR2 is YSLEER. Deletions cut 1 base from V and 1 base from J, with 13 bases between. The CDR3 protein is CASSQASGAPNTEAFF. As DNA, the CDR3 is TGCGCCAGCAGCCAAGCATCGGGGGCTCCGAACACTGAAGCTTTCTTT.

The sample holds a few counts of this clone. The chain is built from TRBV28 and TRBJ1-2; unclear D gene. Per germline, CDR1 MDHEN and CDR2 SYDVKM. The CDR3 has 14 residues. V shed 8 bases and J shed 7 bases, with 20 bases lying between them. The CDR3 region has the DNA TGTGCCAGCTCCGGGCCCTACGAGGCTGTTGGCTACACCTTC. It codes for CASSGPYEAVGYTF.

The V gene is TRBV5-1, the J gene TRBJ2-4, with D possibly being TRBD2 (5 bases). Germline V gene lookup returns CDR1 SGHRS and CDR2 YFSETQ. The CDR3 contains 14 residues. V lost 3 bases to trimming and J lost 2 bases, with 9 bases between them. CDR3 protein: CASSYAGSKNIQYF. CDR3 DNA: TGCGCCAGCAGCTATGCGGGCTCCAAAAACATTCAGTACTTC.

The CDR3: CASSPPTSTYEQYF. In DNA, the CDR3 is TGCGCCAGCAGCCCCCCTACTTCCACCTACGAGCAGTACTTC. The chain has TRBV5-1 and TRBJ2-7; unclear D gene. V was trimmed by 4 bases and J by 2 bases, leaving 13 bases between them. This CDR3 is built from 14 residues. Looked up from germline, CDR1 is SGHRS and CDR2 is YFSETQ.